These T cell receptor beta chains were read from a single sample in a study of OX40 agonist ivuxolimab in advanced cancers. Libraries were prepared by immunoSEQ multiplex PCR; TCRdb keeps only in-frame clonotypes and omits some of them. The sample consists of 90,000 to 100,000 clones, nearly 90% of them appearing once. The source material was CD4+ or CD8+ T cells sorted from blood, sampled in a trial of the OX40 agonist ivuxolimab. These receptors all stem from an adult with an advanced solid tumor such as melanoma, head and neck, liver or kidney cancer. CDR3s include the opening cysteine and the closing phenylalanine or tryptophan. The D gene is left open where the match is weak. The size entry is marked missing in some rows and otherwise reads once, few, many or a size class.

D gene	clone size	V gene	J gene	CDR3 DNA	CDR3 protein
TRBD1	-	TRBV6-1	TRBJ2-7	TGTGCCAGCAGGGGGGGACAGGCCTACGAGCAGTACTTC	CASRGGQAYEQYF
TRBD2	-	TRBV5-1	TRBJ2-2	TGCGCCGGCAGTCCGGAACCGGGACTAGTTTCCGCCGGGGAGCTGTTTTTT	CAGSPEPGLVSAGELFF
-	-	TRBV6-6	TRBJ1-2	TGTGCCAGCACCCCACCGCCGGGGGGCTATGGCTACACCTTC	CASTPPPGGYGYTF
-	once	TRBV5-4	TRBJ1-1	TGTGCCAGCAGGGCTTTTGGGGCAGGGGACACTGAAGCTTTCTTT	CASRAFGAGDTEAFF
-	-	TRBV7-3	TRBJ2-2	TGTGCCAGCCGGCGGGGGCGGAACACCGGGGAGCTGTTTTTT	CASRRGRNTGELFF
-	-	TRBV7-6	TRBJ2-3	TGTGCCAGCAGCCTTAATCGGATAAGCACAGATACGCAGTATTTT	CASSLNRISTDTQYF
-	-	TRBV27	TRBJ1-1	TGTGCCAGCATCCCAAACGAGGGGATGAACACTGAAGCTTTCTTT	CASIPNEGMNTEAFF
-	-	TRBV30	TRBJ2-1	TGTGCCTGGAGCGCCGGGTCTGACAATGAGCAGTTCTTC	CAWSAGSDNEQFF
TRBD1	few	TRBV2	TRBJ1-6	TGTGCCAGCAGTATAGGGACAGGGGATAATTCACCCCTCCACTTT	CASSIGTGDNSPLHF
TRBD1	-	TRBV27	TRBJ1-6	TGTGCCAGCAGTTTATGGGGGCAGGGGGCGGAGAATTCACCCCTCCACTTT	CASSLWGQGAENSPLHF
-	-	TRBV9	TRBJ2-1	TGTGCCAGCAGCGTAGAGGTGAGGCAGGGTGCCTACAATGAGCAGTTCTTC	CASSVEVRQGAYNEQFF
-	once	TRBV7-9	TRBJ1-6	TGTGCCTATCGGGGGGGGCCGAATTCACCCCTCCACTTT	CAYRGGPNSPLHF
TRBD2	-	TRBV5-1	TRBJ2-2	TGCGCCAGCAGCTTGGGGGGACTAGCGGGAATGGGCACCGGGGAGCTGTTTTTT	CASSLGGLAGMGTGELFF
-	-	TRBV10-3	TRBJ1-4	TGTGCCATCAGTGAGTCGACCGGGGCCAGCCCAACTAATGAAAAACTGTTTTTT	CAISESTGASPTNEKLFF
-	once	TRBV7-9	TRBJ1-2	TGTGCCAGCAGCTCCCGGACGGGGGAGGGTGGCTACACCTTC	CASSSRTGEGGYTF
-	-	TRBV30	TRBJ2-7	TGTGCCTGGAAAACCTCCCCCTCCTACGAGCAGTACTTC	CAWKTSPSYEQYF
-	once	TRBV21-1	TRBJ2-7	TGTGCCAGCAGCCCGGGACAGGGGTCCTACGAGCAGTACTTC	CASSPGQGSYEQYF
-	-	TRBV12-5	TRBJ2-1	TGTGCTAGTGGTTTGGCGGGACAGGGGACTAGCGAGGACAATGAGCAGTTCTTC	CASGLAGQGTSEDNEQFF
TRBD1	-	TRBV2	TRBJ2-1	TGTGCCAGCAGTGGGACAGGCGCTAAAAGGGAGCAGTTCTTC	CASSGTGAKREQFF
-	-	TRBV7-3	TRBJ2-3	TGTGCCAGCAGCCCTCAGACTGGGATAATCACAGATACGCAGTATTTT	CASSPQTGIITDTQYF
TRBD1	-	TRBV5-1	TRBJ2-2	TGCGCCAGCAGCTTGGCGGCAGGGGGCTCCGGGGAGCTGTTTTTT	CASSLAAGGSGELFF
TRBD1	-	TRBV6-5	TRBJ2-7	TGTGCCAGCAGGGGGACAGGAGGCTCCTACGAGCAGTACTTC	CASRGTGGSYEQYF
TRBD2	-	TRBV19	TRBJ2-1	TGTGCCAGTGCCAACCCTCCGAGGACTAGCGCCCCGAGGGGCAATGAGCAGTTCTTC	CASANPPRTSAPRGNEQFF
-	-	TRBV7-2	TRBJ2-7	TGTGCCAGCAGCTCCGGGGTTGACACAGCCTACGAGCAGTACTTC	CASSSGVDTAYEQYF
-	-	TRBV19	TRBJ1-2	TGTGCCAGTAGTATAGACGGTCCGGGGTCTAACTATGGCTACACCTTC	CASSIDGPGSNYGYTF
-	once	TRBV10-3	TRBJ1-4	TGTGCCATCAGTGTTAGTACCCCAGGAGGAAAACTGTTTTTT	CAISVSTPGGKLFF
TRBD1	-	TRBV27	TRBJ2-3	TGTGCCAGCAGTCCACTACGGACAGGGGCCAGCACAGATACGCAGTATTTT	CASSPLRTGASTDTQYF
-	-	TRBV9	TRBJ2-2	TGTGCCAGCAGCGTAGGTCATGGGACCGGGGAGCTGTTTTTT	CASSVGHGTGELFF
TRBD2	-	TRBV19	TRBJ2-1	TGTGCCAGTAGTTCAGATTCCGGGACTAGCTTGCCCTACAATGAGCAGTTCTTC	CASSSDSGTSLPYNEQFF
-	-	TRBV5-1	TRBJ1-1	TGCGCCAGCAGCTCCCTCGGGGGGGGGCGGACTGAAGCTTTCTTT	CASSSLGGGRTEAFF
TRBD2	-	TRBV7-9	TRBJ2-1	TGTGCCAGCACTGATGGGGCTAGCGGGAGTCGAAATGAGCAGTTCTTC	CASTDGASGSRNEQFF
-	few	TRBV6-1	TRBJ1-5	TGTGCCAGCAGACTACAGGGATATCAGCCCCAGCATTTT	CASRLQGYQPQHF
TRBD1	-	TRBV5-1	TRBJ1-4	TGCGCCAGCAGCTTCAGCCCCGGGACAGGGGTCGGGGGAACTAATGAAAAACTGTTTTTT	CASSFSPGTGVGGTNEKLFF
-	once	TRBV19	TRBJ2-3	TGTGCCAGTAGTCGCGGAACAGATACGCAGTATTTT	CASSRGTDTQYF
-	-	TRBV6-4	TRBJ2-3	TGTGCCAGCAGTGACTCAGGGAGTCCAACAGATACGCAGTATTTT	CASSDSGSPTDTQYF
-	-	TRBV19	TRBJ1-5	TGTGCCAGTAGTATGGCTGGCAATCAGCCCCAGCATTTT	CASSMAGNQPQHF
TRBD2	once	TRBV9	TRBJ2-3	TGTGCCAGCAGCGTAGCTGGGGGAGGGATCACAGATACGCAGTATTTT	CASSVAGGGITDTQYF
-	-	TRBV19	TRBJ1-3	TGTGCCGTGAGTCGCTGGGGAAGCACCTCTGGAAACACCATATATTTT	CAVSRWGSTSGNTIYF